The 10 T cell receptor beta chains listed next were all sequenced from one sample in a study of T cells in women clearing cervical HPV infection. Using immunoSEQ multiplex PCR, the repertoire was profiled, and TCRdb retains in-frame clones only, with some absent. Its table lists over 25,000 clones. Sequencing used blood buffy coat. The origin of the receptors is a woman aged 18 to 75 with a cervical HPV16 infection that either progressed to CIN3+ or cleared (not recorded which).

Turning to this clone: The junction shows a germline mismatch at one end, possibly a read error. The read gets to within 3 residues of the CDR3 end, and the germline J gene fills in the rest. The rearrangement joins TRBV7-3 to TRBJ2-1, with 7 nucleotides matching TRBD1. The V gene's germline CDR1 is SGHTA and CDR2 FQGTGA. The CDR3 is made up of 14 amino acids. CDR3 sequence: CSSSLGTAYNEQFF. The CDR3 DNA, read in part, is TGTTCCAGCAGCTTGGGGACAGCCTACAATGAG. The full variable domain, with the rest looked up from reference TRBV7-3 and TRBJ2-1, is GAGVSQTPSNKVTEKGKYVELRCDPISGHTALYWYRQSLGQGPEFLIYFQGTGAADDSGLPNDRFFAVRPEGSVSTLKIQRTERGDSAVYLCSSSLGTAYNEQFFGPGTRLTVL.

On this clone: The read terminates 3 residues before the CDR3 end, so the remaining end is supplied by the germline J gene. The chain couples TRBV30 to TRBJ2-7; 12 bases map to TRBD2. This CDR3 spans 14 amino acids. Losses at the gene ends were 5 bases for V and 2 bases for J; bases not matched to a gene: 4. From germline, CDR1 is GTSNPN and CDR2 SVGIG (reference sequence). The chain's CDR3 is CAWSRLAGAYEQYF. Partial CDR3 DNA: TGTGCCTGGTCCCGACTAGCGGGAGCCTACGAG.

CDR3 DNA (partial): TGTGCCAGCAGCCACCCGGGGACAGGGCTGGACACTGAA. Translated, it gives CASSHPGTGLDTE. The full CDR3 reads CASSHPGTGLDTEAFF. The V and J genes are TRBV4-2 and TRBJ1-1, with TRBD1 matching 9 bases. With the read ending 3 residues before the CDR3 end, the germline J gene is used to fill in that end. CDR1 is LGHNA, CDR2 YNFKEQ, per germline. This CDR3 is built from 16 residues. The V gene end was trimmed by 3 bases and the J gene end by 3 bases; junction bases not matched to a gene: 8.

About this clone itself: The read is 3 residues too short to cover the CDR3 end, so that end is filled in from the germline J gene. The V call is TRBV13, the J call TRBJ2-3; 12 bases match TRBD2. After removal of 4 bases from V and 4 bases from J, the junction contained 6 bases not matched to a gene. The CDR3 runs 16 residues. Germline V gives CDR1 PRHDT, CDR2 FYEKMQ (reference sequence). The CDR3 sequence is CASSYRLAGVSDTQYF. CDR3 DNA (partial): TGTGCCAGCAGCTACCGACTAGCGGGAGTATCAGATACG. Using reference TRBV13 and TRBJ2-3 for the parts outside the CDR3, the full variable domain is AAGVIQSPRHLIKEKRETATLKCYPIPRHDTVYWYQQGPGQDPQFLISFYEKMQSDKGSIPDRFSAQQFSDYHSELNMSSLELGDSALYFCASSYRLAGVSDTQYFGPGTRLTVL.

This CDR3 is CASRLTGIETQYF. The part of the CDR3 DNA that was read is TGTGCCAGCAGACTGACAGGGATTGAGACC. This chain joins TRBV12-3 or TRBV12-4 and TRBJ2-5; TRBD1 matches 7 bases. The sequenced fragment ends 3 residues before the CDR3 boundary, so the rest is inferred from the germline J gene. V was clipped by 6 bases and J by 5 bases; unmatched bases: 6. CDR3 length: 13 residues.

Note on this clone: The CDR3 end falls 3 residues outside the read, so it is completed with the germline J gene. V and J are TRBV18 and TRBJ2-5; TRBD2 might be the D (6 bases). Trimming pared 3 bases from V and 0 bases from J, leaving 14 bases between. The germline gives CDR1 KGHSH, CDR2 LQKENI. The CDR3 covers 16 residues. CDR3 bases read: TGTGCCAGCTCACCCAACTCCCGGGGGTACCAAGAGACC. Amino acids: CASSPNSRGYQET. The CDR3 as a whole reads CASSPNSRGYQETQYF.

As for this clone: The read stops 3 residues short of the end of the CDR3; the missing end is completed from the germline J gene. The chain recombines TRBV20-1 with TRBJ2-7; D gene ambiguous. Germline V gene lookup returns CDR1 DFQATT and CDR2 SNEGSKA (reference sequence). This CDR3 contains 11 residues. Between the trimmed V and J ends, which lost 6 bases and 5 bases, there was a span of 11 bases. CDR3 region: CSAPERNEQYF. CDR3 DNA, as far as it was read: TGCAGTGCCCCCGAGCGAAACGAG.

Concerning this clone itself: Read coverage stops 3 residues before the CDR3 terminus; the germline J gene supplies the remainder. V and J are TRBV30 and TRBJ2-4, with a weak D call TRBD1 (6 bases). Germline V lookup: CDR1 GTSNPN, CDR2 SVGIG (reference sequence). Trimming left V 0 bases short and J 1 base short, with 10 bases between. The CDR3 consists of 15 residues. Here the CDR3 reads CAWSVRGGAKNIQYF. The CDR3 DNA, read in part, is TGTGCCTGGAGTGTCAGGGGCGGCGCCAAAAACATT.

With respect to this clone: The sequenced fragment ends 3 residues before the CDR3 boundary, so the rest is inferred from the germline J gene. This rearrangement joins TRBV19 to TRBJ1-2, with 8 positions matching TRBD1. The CDR3 spans 13 residues. In germline, CDR1 is LNHDA, CDR2 SQIVND (reference sequence). The DNA read from the CDR3 is TGTGCCAGTAGTATAGCAGGGGGCGGAGGC. Its translation: CASSIAGGGG. The CDR3 as a whole reads CASSIAGGGGYTF.

Regarding this clone: The read falls 3 residues short of the CDR3 end, and the missing part is taken from the germline J gene. V and J are TRBV20-1 and TRBJ1-2, with 9 bases fitting TRBD1. With V trimmed by 6 bases and J by 2 bases, 7 bases remained unmatched. The CDR3 is made up of 14 amino acids. Germline V lookup: CDR1 DFQATT, CDR2 SNEGSKA (reference sequence). CDR3 DNA, as far as it was read: TGCAGTGCCCCGGGACAGGGCGGGAACTATGGC. Translation gives CSAPGQGGNYG. The whole CDR3 is CSAPGQGGNYGYTF.